This is a list of T cell receptor beta chains from one sample in a study of T cell responses to AZD1222 COVID-19 vaccine. The protocol was immunoSEQ multiplex PCR, while the TCRdb copy is restricted to in-frame clones and leaves out a portion. The repertoire holds about 120,000 clones, with more than 75% as singletons. The sequenced sample was peripheral blood, obtained on day 0 of AZD1222 vaccination. These receptors were collected from an adult in good health. Each CDR3 is given with its conserved first and last residue. A D gene is named only where the DNA matches it firmly. Rows may omit the clone size; those that give it use once, few, many or a size class.

TRBV10-3	-	16	-	TRBJ2-7	TGTGCCATCAGTCAAAGCCCGGGACACCTCTCCTACGAGCAGTACTTC	CAISQSPGHLSYEQYF
TRBV3-1/TRBV3-2	-	13	-	TRBJ1-2	TGTGCCAGCAGCCAAGAACCCTTCTATGGCTACACCTTC	CASSQEPFYGYTF
TRBV18	-	14	-	TRBJ1-2	TGTGCCAGCTCACCACCCGGCAGGGACCATGGCTACACCTTC	CASSPPGRDHGYTF
TRBV27	-	16	TRBD2	TRBJ2-1	TGTGCCAGCAGTCCCTCCGGGACTAGCGAATACAATGAGCAGTTCTTC	CASSPSGTSEYNEQFF
TRBV4-1	-	15	-	TRBJ1-4	TGCGCCAGCAGCCATCTCGGACAGAAAGATGAAAAACTGTTTTTT	CASSHLGQKDEKLFF
TRBV15	-	15	TRBD1	TRBJ1-4	TGTGCCACCAGCAGAGGGGACAGGGGGAATGAAAAACTGTTTTTT	CATSRGDRGNEKLFF
TRBV12-3/TRBV12-4	-	13	-	TRBJ2-7	TGTGCCAGCAGTTTAGATGGCGCTTACGAGCAGTACTTC	CASSLDGAYEQYF
TRBV2	-	13	-	TRBJ1-2	TGTGCCAGCAGTGTGCAGGGCGACTATGGCTACACCTTC	CASSVQGDYGYTF
TRBV29-1	-	15	TRBD2	TRBJ2-5	TGCAGCGGAGGGGCTAGCGGGGATTACCAAGAGACCCAGTACTTC	CSGGASGDYQETQYF
TRBV5-1	-	19	TRBD1	TRBJ2-7	TGCGCCAGCCGCTTATCCCGGGACAGGGGGACCTTCGACGCCTACGAGCAGTACTTC	CASRLSRDRGTFDAYEQYF
TRBV12-3/TRBV12-4	-	13	-	TRBJ1-3	TGTGCCAGCGGATACAGCGCTGGAAACACCATATATTTT	CASGYSAGNTIYF
TRBV5-4	-	16	-	TRBJ1-1	TGTGCCAGCAGACCGGAACAGACTAATTTGAACACTGAAGCTTTCTTT	CASRPEQTNLNTEAFF
TRBV5-6	-	14	-	TRBJ2-3	TGTGCCAGCAGCTTGGGCCAAAACACAGATACGCAGTATTTT	CASSLGQNTDTQYF
TRBV6-2/TRBV6-3	-	14	-	TRBJ1-1	TGTGCCAGCAGCCTATGGACGGCGAACACTGAAGCTTTCTTT	CASSLWTANTEAFF
TRBV4-1	-	16	TRBD1	TRBJ1-3	TGCGCCAGCGCCCCAAGGGGGCGGGAGGCTGGAAACACCATATATTTT	CASAPRGREAGNTIYF
TRBV20-1	-	11	-	TRBJ1-3	TGCAGTGCCCGAGCTGGAAACACCATATATTTT	CSARAGNTIYF
TRBV7-9	-	18	-	TRBJ2-3	TGTGCCAGCAGCCAGACTAGGTCAGAGTTCCCTCGCACAGATACGCAGTATTTT	CASSQTRSEFPRTDTQYF
TRBV18	-	13	-	TRBJ2-7	TGTGCCAGCTCACCGGACGCACTCTACGAGCAGTACTTC	CASSPDALYEQYF
TRBV6-4	-	16	-	TRBJ2-1	TGTGCCAGCAGCAGGACTGGGACCGGGATTTACAATGAGCAGTTCTTC	CASSRTGTGIYNEQFF
TRBV6-5	-	16	-	TRBJ1-5	TGTGCCAGCAGTTTAATAAAAATTCAAAGGGGTCAGCCCCAGCATTTT	CASSLIKIQRGQPQHF
TRBV5-6	-	14	-	TRBJ1-4	TGTGCCAGCAGCCAGGGACGGGGGAATGAAAAACTGTTTTTT	CASSQGRGNEKLFF
TRBV19	once	12	-	TRBJ1-3	TGTGCCAGTAGCGGCTCTGGAAACACCATATATTTT	CASSGSGNTIYF
TRBV10-2	once	13	-	TRBJ1-1	TGCGCCAGCAGTGTAACACTGAACACTGAAGCTTTCTTT	CASSVTLNTEAFF
TRBV7-8	-	15	-	TRBJ2-7	TGTGCCAGCAGCTCCGGGACGCAAAGCTCCTACGAGCAGTACTTC	CASSSGTQSSYEQYF
TRBV6-2/TRBV6-3	-	16	-	TRBJ1-5	TGTGCCAGCAGCAGGCCCAGTCTTGATAGCAATCAGCCCCAGCATTTT	CASSRPSLDSNQPQHF
TRBV7-9	few	16	TRBD2	TRBJ2-4	TGTGCCAGCAGCCCTGAACCGGGGGGGAAATTAAACATTCAGTACTTC	CASSPEPGGKLNIQYF
TRBV11-3	few	12	TRBD1	TRBJ1-1	TGTGCCAGCAGCTTACCAGGGGGTGAAGCTTTCTTT	CASSLPGGEAFF
TRBV5-1	-	12	-	TRBJ1-2	TGCGCCAGCAGCTGGGGTTTTACCCGGTACACCTTC	CASSWGFTRYTF
TRBV7-9	-	18	TRBD1	TRBJ2-2	TGTGCCAGCAGCTTACGAGGAGGACAGGGAGTAGACACCGGGGAGCTGTTTTTT	CASSLRGGQGVDTGELFF
TRBV21-1	once	13	-	TRBJ1-1	TGTGCCAGCAGCAATGAGGGGAAAGCTGAAGCTTTCTTT	CASSNEGKAEAFF
TRBV6-1	-	14	-	TRBJ2-7	TGTGCCAGCAGTGACAGCACTCCCTCCTACGAGCAGTACTTC	CASSDSTPSYEQYF
TRBV4-1	-	14	-	TRBJ2-1	TGCGCCAGCAGCCAAGCGGGGGACAACAATGAGCAGTTCTTC	CASSQAGDNNEQFF
TRBV7-8	-	14	-	TRBJ2-7	TGTGCCAGCAGCTTTTTTGGACAGACCTACGAGCAGTACTTC	CASSFFGQTYEQYF
TRBV29-1	-	15	TRBD2	TRBJ2-2	TGCAGCGTTCCCGGGACTAGCGGGGCGGCCGGGGAGCTGTTTTTT	CSVPGTSGAAGELFF
TRBV5-4	-	14	-	TRBJ2-7	TGTGCCAGCAGCCCGGTGGGCGCCGGATACGAGCAGTACTTC	CASSPVGAGYEQYF
TRBV4-1	-	14	-	TRBJ1-2	TGCGCCAGCAGCCAAGATAAGGGCGGCTATGGCTACACCTTC	CASSQDKGGYGYTF
TRBV27	once	16	TRBD2	TRBJ2-3	TGTGCCAGCAGTCTGACTAGCGGGAGATACACAGATACGCAGTATTTT	CASSLTSGRYTDTQYF
TRBV5-1	once	14	TRBD1	TRBJ2-1	TGCGCCAGCAGCTTGGGACAGGGATACAATGAGCAGTTCTTC	CASSLGQGYNEQFF
TRBV18	-	16	-	TRBJ1-5	TGTGCCAGCTCACCGCGGGGGGCGTGGCGCAATCAGCCCCAGCATTTT	CASSPRGAWRNQPQHF
TRBV5-1	-	13	-	TRBJ1-4	TGCGCCAGCAGTTGGGCAGCAAATGAAAAACTGTTTTTT	CASSWAANEKLFF
TRBV5-4	-	13	-	TRBJ2-5	TGTGTCCTGGGTTCGGCTATCCAAGAGACCCAGTACTTC	CVLGSAIQETQYF
TRBV7-9	-	13	-	TRBJ2-2	TGTGCCAGCAGGTCCGGGAACACCGGGGAGCTGTTTTTT	CASRSGNTGELFF
TRBV5-6	-	13	-	TRBJ2-7	TGTGCCAGCAGCTTGGCCTTTTCCTACGAGCAGTACTTC	CASSLAFSYEQYF
TRBV12-5	-	13	-	TRBJ1-1	TGTGCTAGTGGTTTGGCGGTGAACACTGAAGCTTTCTTT	CASGLAVNTEAFF
TRBV5-1	-	13	TRBD1	TRBJ2-7	TGCGCCAGCTCCAGACAGGGGACCTACGAGCAGTACTTC	CASSRQGTYEQYF
TRBV7-8	-	17	TRBD2	TRBJ2-7	TGTGCCAGCAGCTTAGCTGTAGCGGGGGCTCCCACCTACGAGCAGTACTTC	CASSLAVAGAPTYEQYF
TRBV6-2/TRBV6-3	-	17	TRBD2	TRBJ2-7	TGTGCCAGCAGTTACTCCTGGACTAGCGGGGGCCCCTACGAGCAGTACTTC	CASSYSWTSGGPYEQYF
TRBV28	-	15	-	TRBJ1-3	TGTGCCAGCAGCCCCTCGGCAATCTCTGGAAACACCATATATTTT	CASSPSAISGNTIYF
TRBV19	-	13	-	TRBJ1-2	TGTGCCAGTAGTCCTGACGGACGCTATGGCTACACCTTC	CASSPDGRYGYTF
TRBV30	-	13	TRBD1	TRBJ1-2	TGTGCCTGGAGGGACGGACAGGCAGGTGGCTACACCTTC	CAWRDGQAGGYTF
TRBV15	-	14	TRBD1	TRBJ2-7	TGTGCCACCAGCAGAGATTCACAGGGGAACGAGCAGTACTTC	CATSRDSQGNEQYF
TRBV2	-	15	-	TRBJ2-3	TGTGCCAGCAAAGAGGTCAGGACTAGCACAGATACGCAGTATTTT	CASKEVRTSTDTQYF
TRBV7-6	-	13	-	TRBJ1-2	TGTGCCAGCAGCCCACGAGGGAGGATCGGCTACACCTTC	CASSPRGRIGYTF
TRBV7-9	-	13	-	TRBJ1-2	TGTGCCAGCAGCAAAACGGAGAGGCATGGCTACACCTTC	CASSKTERHGYTF